These 4 T cell receptor beta chains were sequenced from one sample in a study of shared clonotypes between healthy human individuals. Sequenced by immunoSEQ multiplex PCR; TCRdb stores in-frame clones only, minus some. The sample includes about 590,000 clones, just under 97% of them seen just once. Positively selected for CCR7, the CD45RO-negative cells used as naive CD8 cells excluded terminally differentiated effector memory CD45RA+ cells. The source material was naive CD8+ T cells sorted from blood. The receptor source for this set is a woman between 25 and 40 years old in good health.

The rearrangement uses TRBV6-4 and TRBJ1-1, with 9 bases lining up with TRBD1. The CDR3 has 15 amino acids. The germline CDR1 and CDR2 sequences are MRHNA and SNTAGT. V was clipped by 6 bases and J by 1 base; unmatched bases: 6. This chain's CDR3 is CASRGRDRANTEAFF. The CDR3 bases are TGTGCCAGCAGGGGGAGGGACAGGGCGAACACTGAAGCTTTCTTT.

This clone was counted once. The chain couples TRBV5-1 to TRBJ2-1, with TRBD2 identical over 7 bases. The germline V gene has CDR1 SGHRS and CDR2 YFSETQ. This CDR3 comprises 16 residues. V lost 4 bases to trimming and J lost 4 bases; unmatched junction nucleotides: 11. CDR3 sequence: CASSEIPAGLYNEQFF. The CDR3 DNA is TGCGCCAGCAGCGAGATCCCAGCGGGACTTTACAATGAGCAGTTCTTC.

This chain connects TRBV2 to TRBJ1-1, with D uncertain. Trimming shortened V by 5 bases and J by 1 base, and 8 bases separated the two germline ends. CDR3 length equals 13 residues. Germline CDR1 and CDR2: SNHLY and FYNNEI. DNA for the CDR3: TGTGCCAGCAGTCCGACGAAGAACACTGAAGCTTTCTTT. Protein product: CASSPTKNTEAFF.

J is TRBJ2-1 and V is TRBV4-2, with D perhaps matching TRBD2 (6 bases). This CDR3 has 17 residues. Germline V lookup: CDR1 LGHNA, CDR2 YNFKEQ. The V end was cut by 0 bases, the J end by 13 bases, with 25 bases between. CDR3 bases: TGTGCCAGCAGCCAAGAATCCCTCGGGGGAGCGCTGATCGAACAGTTCTTC. It codes for CASSQESLGGALIEQFF.